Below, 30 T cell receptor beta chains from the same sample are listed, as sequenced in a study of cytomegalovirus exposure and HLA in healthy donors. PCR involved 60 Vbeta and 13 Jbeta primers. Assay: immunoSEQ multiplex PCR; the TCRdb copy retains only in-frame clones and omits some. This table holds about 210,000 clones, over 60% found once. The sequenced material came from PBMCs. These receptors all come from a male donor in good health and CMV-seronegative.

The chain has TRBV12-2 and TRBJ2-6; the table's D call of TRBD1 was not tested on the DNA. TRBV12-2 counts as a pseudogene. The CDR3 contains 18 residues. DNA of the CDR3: TGTGCAAGTCGCCTCAATGGGCCCACAGGTTCTGGGGCCAACGTCCTGACTTTC. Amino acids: CASRLNGPTGSGANVLTF.

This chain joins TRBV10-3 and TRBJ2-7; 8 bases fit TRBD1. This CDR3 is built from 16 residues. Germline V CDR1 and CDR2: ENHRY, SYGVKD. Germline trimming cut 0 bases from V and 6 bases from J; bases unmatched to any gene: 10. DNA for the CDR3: TGTGCCATCAGTGAGTCGACAGGGGAGTTTGGGCGCGAGCAGTACTTC. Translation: CAISESTGEFGREQYF.

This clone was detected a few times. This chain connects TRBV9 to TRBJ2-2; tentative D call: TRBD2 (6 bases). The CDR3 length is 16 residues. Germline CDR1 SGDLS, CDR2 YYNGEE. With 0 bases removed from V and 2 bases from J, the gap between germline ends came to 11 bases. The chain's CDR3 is CASSVDVSGNTGELFF. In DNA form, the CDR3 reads TGTGCCAGCAGCGTAGATGTTAGCGGAAACACCGGGGAGCTGTTTTTT.

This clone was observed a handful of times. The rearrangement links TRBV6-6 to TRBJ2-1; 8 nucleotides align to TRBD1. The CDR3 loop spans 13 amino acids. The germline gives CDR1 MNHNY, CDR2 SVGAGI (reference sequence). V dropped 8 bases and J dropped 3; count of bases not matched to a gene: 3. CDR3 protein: CASRQGNYNEQFF. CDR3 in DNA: TGTGCCAGCCGACAGGGGAACTACAATGAGCAGTTCTTC.

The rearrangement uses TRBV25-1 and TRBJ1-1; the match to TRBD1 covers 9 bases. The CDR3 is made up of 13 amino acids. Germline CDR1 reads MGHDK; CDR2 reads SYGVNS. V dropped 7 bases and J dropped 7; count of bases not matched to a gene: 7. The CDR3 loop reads CASTRDREDEAFF. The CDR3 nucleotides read TGTGCCAGCACCAGGGACAGGGAGGATGAAGCTTTCTTT.

CDR3 sequence (DNA): TGTGCCAGCAGCTTTGGGACAGGGATGGGTGTGGGCACTGAAGCTTTCTTT. This codes for CASSFGTGMGVGTEAFF. V and J are TRBV7-8 and TRBJ1-1, with 9 bases identical to TRBD1. CDR3 size: 17 residues. With V trimmed by 3 bases and J by 4 bases, 12 bases remained unmatched. Germline V gene lookup returns CDR1 SGHVS and CDR2 FQNEAQ.

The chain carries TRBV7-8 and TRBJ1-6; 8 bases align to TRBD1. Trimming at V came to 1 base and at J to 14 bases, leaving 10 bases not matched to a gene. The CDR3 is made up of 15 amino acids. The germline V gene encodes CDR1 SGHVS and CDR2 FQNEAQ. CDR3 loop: CASSLVQGAGGALHF. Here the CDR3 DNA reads TGTGCCAGCAGCTTAGTCCAGGGGGCTGGCGGCGCCCTCCACTTT.

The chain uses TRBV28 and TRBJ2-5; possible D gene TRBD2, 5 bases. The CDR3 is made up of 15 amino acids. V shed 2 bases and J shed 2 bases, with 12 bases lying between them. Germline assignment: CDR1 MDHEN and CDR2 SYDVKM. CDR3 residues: CASSLLVSGQETQYF. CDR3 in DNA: TGTGCCAGCAGTTTACTGGTTTCGGGGCAAGAGACCCAGTACTTC.

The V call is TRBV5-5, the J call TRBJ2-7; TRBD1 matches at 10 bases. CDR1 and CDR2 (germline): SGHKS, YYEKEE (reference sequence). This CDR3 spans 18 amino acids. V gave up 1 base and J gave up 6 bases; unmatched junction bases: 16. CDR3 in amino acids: CASSLKGQGSTAPVEQYF. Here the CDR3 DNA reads TGTGCCAGCAGCTTGAAGGGACAGGGGAGTACGGCCCCCGTCGAGCAGTACTTC.

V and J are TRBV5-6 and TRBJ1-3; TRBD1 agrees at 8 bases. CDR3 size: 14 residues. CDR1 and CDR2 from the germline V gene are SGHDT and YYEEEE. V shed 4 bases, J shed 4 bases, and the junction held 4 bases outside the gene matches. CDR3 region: CASSATGVGNTIYF. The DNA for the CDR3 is TGTGCCAGCAGCGCGACAGGGGTCGGAAACACCATATATTTT.

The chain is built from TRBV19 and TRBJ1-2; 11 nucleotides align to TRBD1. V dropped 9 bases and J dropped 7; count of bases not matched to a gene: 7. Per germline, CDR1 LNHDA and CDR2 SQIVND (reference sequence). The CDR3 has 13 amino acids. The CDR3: CASGQGAMFGYTF. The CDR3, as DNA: TGTGCCAGCGGACAGGGGGCTATGTTTGGCTACACCTTC.

CDR3 in DNA: TGTGCCAGCAGTTGGGGCGGGAAACCATACAATGAGCAGTTCTTC. This translates into CASSWGGKPYNEQFF. J is TRBJ2-1 and V is TRBV28, with a tentative D call TRBD2 (6 bases). The V and J ends lost 4 bases and 4 bases respectively, with 14 bases between them. Germline CDR1 is MDHEN and CDR2 is SYDVKM. CDR3 length equals 15 residues. The full variable domain, completed using reference TRBV28 and TRBJ2-1, is DVKVTQSSRYLVKRTGEKVFLECVQDMDHENMFWYRQDPGLGLRLIYFSYDVKMKEKGDIPEGYSVSREKKERFSLILESASTNQTSMYLCASSWGGKPYNEQFFGPGTRLTVL.

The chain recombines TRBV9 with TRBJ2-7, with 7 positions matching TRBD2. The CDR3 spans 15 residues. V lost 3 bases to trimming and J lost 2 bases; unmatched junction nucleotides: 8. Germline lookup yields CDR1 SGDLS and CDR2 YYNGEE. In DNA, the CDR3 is TGTGCCAGCAGCGGGGGGGGGACGCCTCCCTACGAGCAGTACTTC. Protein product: CASSGGGTPPYEQYF.

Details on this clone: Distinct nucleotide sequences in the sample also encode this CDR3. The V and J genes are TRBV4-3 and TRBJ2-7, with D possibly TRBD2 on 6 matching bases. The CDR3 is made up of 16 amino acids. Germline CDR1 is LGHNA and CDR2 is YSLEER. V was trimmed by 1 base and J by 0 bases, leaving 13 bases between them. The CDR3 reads CASSQGLAGTSYEQYF. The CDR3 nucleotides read TGCGCCAGCAGCCAAGGACTGGCGGGAACCTCCTACGAGCAGTACTTC.

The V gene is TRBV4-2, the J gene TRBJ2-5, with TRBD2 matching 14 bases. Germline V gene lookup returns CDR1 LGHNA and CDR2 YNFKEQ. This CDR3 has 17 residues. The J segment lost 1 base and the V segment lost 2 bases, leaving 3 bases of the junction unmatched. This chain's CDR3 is CASSQWTSGGIQETQYF. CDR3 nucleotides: TGTGCCAGCAGCCAATGGACTAGCGGGGGGATCCAAGAGACCCAGTACTTC.

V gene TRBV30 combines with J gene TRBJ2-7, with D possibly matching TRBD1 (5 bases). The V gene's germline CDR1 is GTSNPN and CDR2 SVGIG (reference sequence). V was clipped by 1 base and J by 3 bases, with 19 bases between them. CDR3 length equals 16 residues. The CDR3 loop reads CAWSEESATEYYEQYF. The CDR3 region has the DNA TGTGCCTGGAGTGAGGAGTCGGCGACAGAGTACTACGAGCAGTACTTC.

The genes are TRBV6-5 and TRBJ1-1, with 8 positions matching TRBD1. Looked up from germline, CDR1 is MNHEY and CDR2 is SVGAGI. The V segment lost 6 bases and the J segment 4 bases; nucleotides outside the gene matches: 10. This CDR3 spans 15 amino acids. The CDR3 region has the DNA TGTGCCAGCAGGGGTTCCGGACAGGGAACCACTGAAGCTTTCTTT. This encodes CASRGSGQGTTEAFF.

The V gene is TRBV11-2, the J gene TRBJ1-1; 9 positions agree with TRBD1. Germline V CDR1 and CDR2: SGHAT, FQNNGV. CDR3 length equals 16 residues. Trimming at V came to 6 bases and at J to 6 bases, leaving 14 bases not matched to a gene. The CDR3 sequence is CASRPANDRGVSEAFF. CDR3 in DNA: TGTGCCAGCAGACCAGCTAACGACAGGGGGGTTTCTGAAGCTTTCTTT. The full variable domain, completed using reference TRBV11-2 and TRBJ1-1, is EAGVAQSPRYKIIEKRQSVAFWCNPISGHATLYWYQQILGQGPKLLIQFQNNGVVDDSQLPKDRFSAERLKGVDSTLKIQPAKLEDSAVYLCASRPANDRGVSEAFFGQGTRLTVV.

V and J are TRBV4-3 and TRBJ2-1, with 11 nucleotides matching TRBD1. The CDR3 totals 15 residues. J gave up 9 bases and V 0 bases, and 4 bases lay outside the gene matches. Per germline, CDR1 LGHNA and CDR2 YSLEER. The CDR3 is CASSQEGTGGGEQFF. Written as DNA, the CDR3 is TGCGCCAGCAGCCAAGAAGGGACAGGGGGGGGTGAGCAGTTCTTC.

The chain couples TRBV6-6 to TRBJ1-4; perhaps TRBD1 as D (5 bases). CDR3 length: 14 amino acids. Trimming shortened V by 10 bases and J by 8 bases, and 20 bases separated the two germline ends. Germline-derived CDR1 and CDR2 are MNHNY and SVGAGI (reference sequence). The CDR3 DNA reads TGTGCCAACAGCCGTCAGGGTCTTGACGAAAAACTGTTTTTT. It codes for CANSRQGLDEKLFF.

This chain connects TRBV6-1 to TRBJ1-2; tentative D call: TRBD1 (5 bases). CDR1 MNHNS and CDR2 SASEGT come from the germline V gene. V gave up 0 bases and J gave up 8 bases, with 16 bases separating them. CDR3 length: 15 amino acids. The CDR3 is CASSEAWTAGGGYTF. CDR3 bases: TGTGCCAGCAGTGAAGCGTGGACGGCCGGGGGAGGCTACACCTTC.

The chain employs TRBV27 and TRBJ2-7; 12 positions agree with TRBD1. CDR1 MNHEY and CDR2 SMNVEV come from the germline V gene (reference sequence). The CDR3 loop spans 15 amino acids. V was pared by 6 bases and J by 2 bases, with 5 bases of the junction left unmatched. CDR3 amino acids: CASSQGDRGPYEQYF. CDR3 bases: TGTGCCAGCAGCCAGGGGGACAGGGGGCCCTACGAGCAGTACTTC.

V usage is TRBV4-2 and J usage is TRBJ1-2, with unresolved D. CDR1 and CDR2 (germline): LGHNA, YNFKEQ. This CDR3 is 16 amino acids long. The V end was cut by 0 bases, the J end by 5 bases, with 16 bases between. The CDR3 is CASSQDLVRGLYGYTF. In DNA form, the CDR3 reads TGTGCCAGCAGCCAAGATCTGGTGCGAGGGTTGTATGGCTACACCTTC.

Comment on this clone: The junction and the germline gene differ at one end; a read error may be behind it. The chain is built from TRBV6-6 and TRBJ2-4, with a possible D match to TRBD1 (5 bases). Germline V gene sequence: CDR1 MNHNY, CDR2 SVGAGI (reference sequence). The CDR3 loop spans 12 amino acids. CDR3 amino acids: CASSDPLQGTHF. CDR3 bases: TGTGCCAGCAGTGACCCCCTGCAGGGTACCCACTTC.

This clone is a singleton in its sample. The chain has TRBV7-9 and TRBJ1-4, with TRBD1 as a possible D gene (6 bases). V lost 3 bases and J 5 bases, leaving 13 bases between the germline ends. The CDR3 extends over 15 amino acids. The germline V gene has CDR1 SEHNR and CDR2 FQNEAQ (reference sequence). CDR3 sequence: CASSLGAYLNEKLFF. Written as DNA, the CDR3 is TGTGCCAGCAGCTTGGGGGCCTATTTGAATGAAAAACTGTTTTTT.

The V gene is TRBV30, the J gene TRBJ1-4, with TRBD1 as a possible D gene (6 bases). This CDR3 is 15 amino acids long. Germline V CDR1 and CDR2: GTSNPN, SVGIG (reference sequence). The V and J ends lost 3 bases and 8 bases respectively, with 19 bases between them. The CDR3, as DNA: TGTGCCTGGAGCGTATTACAGGGTCATACCGAAAAACTGTTTTTT. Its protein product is CAWSVLQGHTEKLFF.

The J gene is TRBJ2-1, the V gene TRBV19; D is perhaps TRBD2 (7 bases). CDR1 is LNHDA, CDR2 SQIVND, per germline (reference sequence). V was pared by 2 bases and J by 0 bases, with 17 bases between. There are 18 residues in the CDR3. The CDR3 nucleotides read TGTGCCAGTAGTATATTCCCCCCCGGGGGGCGCTCCTACAATGAGCAGTTCTTC. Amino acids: CASSIFPPGGRSYNEQFF. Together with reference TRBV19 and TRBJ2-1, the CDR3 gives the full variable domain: DGGITQSPKYLFRKEGQNVTLSCEQNLNHDAMYWYRQDPGQGLRLIYYSQIVNDFQKGDIAEGYSVSREKKESFPLTVTSAQKNPTAFYLCASSIFPPGGRSYNEQFFGPGTRLTVL.

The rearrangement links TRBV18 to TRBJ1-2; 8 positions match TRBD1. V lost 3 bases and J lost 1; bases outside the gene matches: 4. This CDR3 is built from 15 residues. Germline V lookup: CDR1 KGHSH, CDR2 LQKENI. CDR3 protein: CASSPGTGLNYGYTF. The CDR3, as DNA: TGTGCCAGCTCACCCGGGACAGGCCTTAACTATGGCTACACCTTC. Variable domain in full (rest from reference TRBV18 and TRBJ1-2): NAGVMQNPRHLVRRRGQEARLRCSPMKGHSHVYWYRQLPEEGLKFMVYLQKENIIDESGMPKERFSAEFPKEGPSILRIQQVVRGDSAAYFCASSPGTGLNYGYTFGSGTRLTVV.

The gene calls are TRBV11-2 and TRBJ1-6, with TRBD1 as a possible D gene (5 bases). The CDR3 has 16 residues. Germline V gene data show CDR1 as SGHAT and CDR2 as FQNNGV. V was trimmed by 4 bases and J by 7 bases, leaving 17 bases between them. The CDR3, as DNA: TGTGCCAGCAGCTGGAGCCCGGGGGGTCGCAATTCACCCCTCCACTTT. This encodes CASSWSPGGRNSPLHF. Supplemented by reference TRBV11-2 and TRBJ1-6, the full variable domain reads EAGVAQSPRYKIIEKRQSVAFWCNPISGHATLYWYQQILGQGPKLLIQFQNNGVVDDSQLPKDRFSAERLKGVDSTLKIQPAKLEDSAVYLCASSWSPGGRNSPLHFGNGTRLTVT.

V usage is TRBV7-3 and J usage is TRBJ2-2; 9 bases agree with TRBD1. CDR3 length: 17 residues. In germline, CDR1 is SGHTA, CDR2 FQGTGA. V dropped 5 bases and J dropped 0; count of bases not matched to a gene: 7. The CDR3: CASSRDREGPNTGELFF. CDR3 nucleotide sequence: TGTGCCAGCAGCCGGGACAGGGAAGGGCCGAACACCGGGGAGCTGTTTTTT.